Presented here are 30 T cell receptor beta chains from one specimen sequenced in a study of PD-L1 blockade in urothelial cancer. Profiling relied on immunoSEQ multiplex PCR, and the TCRdb table lists in-frame clones only, not all of them. This sample yields about 110,000 clones, of which approximately 86% are seen a single time; more than 2% belongs to the top ten. Source: PBMCs, taken around atezolizumab (anti-PD-L1) treatment. The receptor source for this set is a man aged 45 to 65 with urothelial cancer.

The CDR3 nucleotides are TGTGCCAGCAGCTGGGTAGCGGGAGGTCAAGAGACCCAGTACTTC. It translates to CASSWVAGGQETQYF. This chain joins TRBV7-3 and TRBJ2-5, with 10 bases identical to TRBD2. J lost 2 bases, V lost 4 bases, and 4 bases had no gene match. The CDR3 extends over 15 amino acids. Per germline, CDR1 SGHTA and CDR2 FQGTGA.

The chain has TRBV4-2 and TRBJ2-3; D is perhaps TRBD2 (7 bases). This CDR3 has 16 amino acids. The V end lost 3 bases, the J end lost 3 bases, and 16 bases lay between the germline ends. CDR1 and CDR2 (germline): LGHNA, YNFKEQ. CDR3 residues: CASSQIGAGQTDTQYF. CDR3 DNA sequence: TGTGCCAGCAGCCAGATTGGAGCGGGACAAACAGATACGCAGTATTTT.

The CDR3 DNA follows: TGTGCCAGCAGTTACTCCGCACTAGCGGGAGTCAACGAGCAGTACTTC. Its protein product is CASSYSALAGVNEQYF. V is TRBV6-5 and J is TRBJ2-7; 11 bases align to TRBD2. The germline CDR1 and CDR2 sequences are MNHEY and SVGAGI. V was pared by 0 bases and J by 5 bases, with 6 bases of the junction left unmatched. This CDR3 has 16 residues.

J is TRBJ1-4 and V is TRBV19, with D perhaps matching TRBD1 (6 bases). The CDR3 has 16 amino acids. V was shortened by 5 bases and J by 8 bases, with 21 bases between the two germline ends. Germline lookup yields CDR1 LNHDA and CDR2 SQIVND (reference sequence). The CDR3 is CASSASGTPKEEKLFF. Written as DNA, the CDR3 is TGTGCCAGTAGTGCCTCAGGGACACCGAAGGAAGAAAAACTGTTTTTT.

This chain connects TRBV6-1 to TRBJ1-5, with unresolved D. Per germline, CDR1 MNHNS and CDR2 SASEGT. V lost 5 bases and J lost 9, with 8 bases in between. The CDR3 extends over 11 amino acids. This CDR3 is CASSIPGPQHF. DNA of the CDR3: TGTGCCAGCAGTATACCAGGGCCCCAGCATTTT.

This clone was recorded a few times. The chain employs TRBV14 and TRBJ2-3, with TRBD2 as a possible D gene (5 bases). The CDR3 extends over 13 amino acids. Germline CDR1 SGHDN, CDR2 FVKESK. The ends were cut back, 4 bases at V and 8 bases at J, with 13 bases in the middle. The CDR3 sequence: CASSPFLGSTQYF. CDR3 DNA: TGTGCCAGCAGCCCTTTCCTGGGGAGTACGCAGTATTTT.

The chain joins TRBV4-2 to TRBJ1-6; the match to TRBD1 covers 11 bases. CDR3 length: 14 amino acids. The V gene's germline CDR1 is LGHNA and CDR2 YNFKEQ. Trimming at V came to 4 bases and at J to 8 bases, leaving 1 base not matched to a gene. The CDR3 DNA is TGTGCCAGCAGCCCGGGACAGGGGGATTCACCCCTCCACTTT. This translates into CASSPGQGDSPLHF.

This chain links TRBV7-9 with TRBJ1-1; D ambiguous. Trimming removed 4 bases at V and 4 bases at J, with 19 bases between. In germline, CDR1 is SEHNR, CDR2 FQNEAQ (reference sequence). CDR3 length: 16 amino acids. CDR3 residues: CASSSFPGVSGTEAFF. CDR3 sequence (DNA): TGTGCCAGCAGCTCCTTTCCCGGGGTCTCGGGCACTGAAGCTTTCTTT.

This clone was counted once. The V and J genes are TRBV28 and TRBJ2-3; TRBD2 matches 11 bases. The trim removed 4 bases at V and 5 bases at J, leaving 5 bases unmatched. This CDR3 is built from 15 residues. Germline assignment: CDR1 MDHEN and CDR2 SYDVKM. CDR3: CASSSPTSGRDTQYF. The CDR3 region has the DNA TGTGCCAGCAGTTCTCCCACTAGCGGGAGAGATACGCAGTATTTT.

The V and J genes are TRBV5-1 and TRBJ2-1, with TRBD2 identical over 7 bases. The CDR3 consists of 15 residues. The trim removed 1 base at V and 4 bases at J, leaving 5 bases unmatched. The germline V gene has CDR1 SGHRS and CDR2 YFSETQ. CDR3 coding DNA: TGCGCCAGCAGCTTGTTGGCTAGCGGATACAATGAGCAGTTCTTC. It translates to CASSLLASGYNEQFF.

The genes are TRBV30 and TRBJ2-3; a possible D gene is TRBD2 (6 bases). Germline loops: CDR1 GTSNPN, CDR2 SVGIG (reference sequence). Trimming removed 1 base from V and 1 base from J, with 15 bases in between. The CDR3 has 16 amino acids. For the CDR3, the DNA is TGTGCCTGGAGTGAGAAACTAGCACGACGCACAGATACGCAGTATTTT. It translates to CAWSEKLARRTDTQYF. Full variable domain (missing parts from reference TRBV30 and TRBJ2-3): SQTIHQWPATLVQPVGSPLSLECTVEGTSNPNLYWYRQAAGRGLQLLFYSVGIGQISSEVPQNLSASRPQDRQFILSSKKLLLSDSGFYLCAWSEKLARRTDTQYFGPGTRLTVL.

The chain recombines TRBV28 with TRBJ1-5; D not certain. The ends were cut back, 6 bases at V and 2 bases at J, with 14 bases in the middle. The CDR3 consists of 15 residues. CDR1 and CDR2 (germline): MDHEN, SYDVKM. The CDR3 DNA reads TGTGCCAGCAGGCGGGGATCTTTTCGCAATCAGCCCCAGCATTTT. Its translation: CASRRGSFRNQPQHF.

This clone was recorded only once. The chain is built from TRBV5-1 and TRBJ2-3; D might be TRBD2 (5 bases). Germline CDR1 reads SGHRS; CDR2 reads YFSETQ. The CDR3 extends over 14 amino acids. Trimming shortened V by 2 bases and J by 5 bases, and 12 bases separated the two germline ends. This chain's CDR3 is CASSLTSGEDTQYF. The CDR3 region has the DNA TGCGCCAGCAGCTTAACTAGTGGCGAAGATACGCAGTATTTT.

This clone turned up a few times. This chain links TRBV5-1 with TRBJ2-5; 7 bases fit TRBD2. This CDR3 has 15 amino acids. With 4 bases clipped from V and 2 bases from J, the junction kept 8 bases outside the gene matches. The V gene's germline CDR1 is SGHRS and CDR2 YFSETQ. CDR3 protein: CASSKSGGHQETQYF. The CDR3 bases are TGCGCCAGCAGCAAATCGGGAGGACATCAAGAGACCCAGTACTTC. Full variable domain (remainder filled in from reference TRBV5-1 and TRBJ2-5): KAGVTQTPRYLIKTRGQQVTLSCSPISGHRSVSWYQQTPGQGLQFLFEYFSETQRNKGNFPGRFSGRQFSNSRSEMNVSTLELGDSALYLCASSKSGGHQETQYFGPGTRLLVL.

The CDR3: CASSLDGGKGAGELFF. In DNA form, the CDR3 reads TGTGCCAGCAGCTTAGATGGCGGAAAAGGCGCCGGGGAGCTGTTTTTT. The chain joins TRBV11-2 to TRBJ2-2; D gene uncertain. Germline V gives CDR1 SGHAT, CDR2 FQNNGV. The CDR3 has 16 residues. V was pared by 0 bases and J by 6 bases, with 14 bases between.

The chain couples TRBV11-2 to TRBJ2-1; D possibly corresponds to TRBD2 (6 bases). Germline V gene sequence: CDR1 SGHAT, CDR2 FQNNGV. This CDR3 is built from 17 residues. The V end lost 5 bases, the J end lost 8 bases, and 25 bases lay between the germline ends. CDR3 DNA sequence: TGTGCCAGCAGCACTTATCCGACTAGTCACCGGGTCGATGAGCAGTTCTTC. Translation gives CASSTYPTSHRVDEQFF. The full variable domain, in which reference TRBV11-2 and TRBJ2-1 provide the parts outside the CDR3, is EAGVAQSPRYKIIEKRQSVAFWCNPISGHATLYWYQQILGQGPKLLIQFQNNGVVDDSQLPKDRFSAERLKGVDSTLKIQPAKLEDSAVYLCASSTYPTSHRVDEQFFGPGTRLTVL.

The V gene is TRBV4-2, the J gene TRBJ2-5; the match to TRBD2 covers 8 bases. CDR1 LGHNA and CDR2 YNFKEQ come from the germline V gene. This CDR3 has 16 residues. The junction had 9 bases not matched to a gene; V was cut back by 1 base and J by 5 bases. The CDR3 sequence: CASSQGGYERGETQYF. CDR3 DNA sequence: TGTGCCAGCAGCCAAGGGGGATATGAGCGGGGGGAGACCCAGTACTTC.

The chain links TRBV2 to TRBJ2-1; D is possibly TRBD1 (6 bases). With 6 bases removed from V and 6 bases from J, the gap between germline ends came to 6 bases. Germline V CDR1 and CDR2: SNHLY, FYNNEI. This CDR3 has 11 residues. The chain's CDR3 is CASSRGNEQFF. CDR3 in DNA: TGTGCCAGCAGCAGGGGCAATGAGCAGTTCTTC.

CDR3 sequence: CASSAPGLGPQHF. The CDR3, as DNA: TGTGCCAGCAGTGCACCAGGTCTTGGGCCCCAGCATTTT. The chain links TRBV28 to TRBJ1-5, with no clear D. The CDR3 sequence is 13 residues long. CDR1 is MDHEN and CDR2 is SYDVKM in the germline V gene. Trimming removed 5 bases from V and 9 bases from J, with 14 bases in between.

V usage is TRBV7-9 and J usage is TRBJ2-2, with 8 bases lining up with TRBD2. The germline gives CDR1 SEHNR, CDR2 FQNEAQ (reference sequence). The CDR3 is 17 residues long. The J segment lost 1 base and the V segment lost 2 bases, leaving 6 bases of the junction unmatched. CDR3 in amino acids: CASSLSEAGGNTGELFF. The CDR3 nucleotides are TGTGCCAGCAGCTTATCTGAGGCGGGAGGGAACACCGGGGAGCTGTTTTTT.

The chain employs TRBV27 and TRBJ1-2, with D possibly being TRBD1 (6 bases). Looked up from germline, CDR1 is MNHEY and CDR2 is SMNVEV (reference sequence). CDR3 length: 14 amino acids. With 6 bases removed from V and 6 bases from J, the gap between germline ends came to 17 bases. CDR3 sequence reads: CASSHTGFVDGYTF. CDR3 bases: TGTGCCAGCAGCCACACAGGGTTTGTGGATGGCTACACCTTC.

V and J are TRBV5-1 and TRBJ2-2; TRBD2 might be the D (6 bases). The V gene lost 4 bases and the J gene lost 6 bases, with 16 bases spanning the gap. CDR1 and CDR2 from the germline V gene are SGHRS and YFSETQ. This CDR3 contains 15 residues. The CDR3, as DNA: TGCGCCAGCAGCCGGAGGGCAGGGCGGGCCGGGGAGCTGTTTTTT. It translates to CASSRRAGRAGELFF.

This clone was seen once. Germline and junction disagree at one end, which may indicate a read error. The rearrangement uses TRBV5-1 and TRBJ2-7, with 14 bases that match TRBD2. CDR3 size: 16 residues. Germline values: CDR1 SGHRS, CDR2 YFSETQ. CDR3 coding DNA: TGCGCCAGCAGCTTGGCCCCGACTAGCGGGAGGGAAGTAGGGGACTTC. This encodes CASSLAPTSGREVGDF.

This chain uses TRBV6-4 with TRBJ2-3, with 8 nucleotides matching TRBD1. CDR1 and CDR2 (germline): MRHNA, SNTAGT. V lost 4 bases and J lost 4; bases outside the gene matches: 7. CDR3 length: 15 amino acids. CDR3 loop: CASSAGTGGADTQYF. Written as DNA, the CDR3 is TGTGCCAGCAGTGCGGGGACAGGAGGGGCAGATACGCAGTATTTT.

The chain is built from TRBV6-6 and TRBJ2-5, with D possibly TRBD2 on 5 matching bases. Trimming left V 6 bases short and J 1 base short, with 12 bases between. The germline gives CDR1 MNHNY, CDR2 SVGAGI (reference sequence). The CDR3 consists of 14 residues. CDR3: CASSHRGPQETQYF. The CDR3 DNA reads TGTGCCAGCAGCCACCGGGGTCCCCAAGAGACCCAGTACTTC.

The chain recombines TRBV18 with TRBJ1-2; a weak D match, TRBD1 (6 bases). Trimming removed 2 bases at V and 4 bases at J, with 11 bases between. The CDR3 runs 14 residues. The germline V gene has CDR1 KGHSH and CDR2 LQKENI. The CDR3 DNA follows: TGTGCCAGCTCACCAGGGGGCAGCAGCTATGGCTACACCTTC. Its protein is CASSPGGSSYGYTF.

The J gene is TRBJ2-1, the V gene TRBV9, with D perhaps matching TRBD2 (5 bases). V was cut by 2 bases and J by 1 base, with 10 bases left in between. Germline loops: CDR1 SGDLS, CDR2 YYNGEE. This CDR3 is 15 amino acids long. The chain's CDR3 is CASSVVSGSYNEQFF. The CDR3 nucleotides read TGTGCCAGCAGCGTCGTAAGCGGTTCCTACAATGAGCAGTTCTTC.

The rearrangement joins TRBV6-5 to TRBJ1-4; a weak D match, TRBD1 (5 bases). This CDR3 region has 14 residues. From germline, CDR1 is MNHEY and CDR2 SVGAGI. The ends were cut back, 5 bases at V and 4 bases at J, with 11 bases in the middle. In nucleotides, the CDR3 is TGTGCCAGCAGTCGAACTCAGGGTAATGAAAAACTGTTTTTT. Translating it yields CASSRTQGNEKLFF.

The chain joins TRBV19 to TRBJ2-6, with D perhaps TRBD1 (5 bases). The germline V gene encodes CDR1 LNHDA and CDR2 SQIVND (reference sequence). Trimming took off 7 bases at V and 2 bases at J, with 9 bases between the two ends. CDR3 length equals 14 residues. In nucleotides, the CDR3 is TGTGCCAGTATTCCCAGGGCTGGGGCCAACGTCCTGACTTTC. It specifies CASIPRAGANVLTF.

This rearrangement joins TRBV4-1 to TRBJ2-5, with TRBD2 matching 14 bases. Trimming took 0 bases from V and 5 from J; bases not matched to a gene: 8. The CDR3 spans 18 residues. The germline gives CDR1 MGHRA, CDR2 YSYEKL. CDR3 sequence reads: CASSQDTETSGREETQYF. The CDR3 nucleotides read TGCGCCAGCAGCCAAGATACGGAGACTAGCGGGAGGGAGGAGACCCAGTACTTC.